Listed here are 30 T cell receptor beta chains from one sample, sequenced in a study of CD8+ T cells in alopecia areata. Treatment here: oral pan-JAK inhibitor, 5-10 mg twice daily. RNA, once extracted, was reverse transcribed into cDNA for use as the sequencing template. Produced via immunoSEQ multiplex PCR; TCRdb's table is partial and in-frame only. This sample has about 220,000 clones, with about 57% found just once. The sample in question was CD4+ T cells sorted from blood, obtained at week 4, from a patient treated with tofacitinib. Every receptor here comes from a human donor with alopecia areata.

This clone was observed a single time. CDR3 sequence reads: CASSPGQNTDTQYF. The CDR3 DNA sequence: TGCGCCAGCAGCCCGGGACAGAACACAGATACGCAGTATTTT. The rearrangement uses TRBV5-1 and TRBJ2-3, with 7 positions matching TRBD1. CDR1 is SGHRS and CDR2 is YFSETQ in the germline V gene. J lost 2 bases, V lost 4 bases, and 4 bases had no gene match. The CDR3 extends over 14 amino acids.

This chain joins TRBV29-1 and TRBJ1-1, with D unclear. The CDR3 has 12 residues. V dropped 4 bases and J dropped 3 bases, with 9 bases sitting between them. CDR1 is SQVTM, CDR2 ANQGSEA, per germline. Here the CDR3 DNA reads TGCAGCGTTGTAGGAATCTACACTGAAGCTTTCTTT. This translates into CSVVGIYTEAFF.

The chain has TRBV4-3 and TRBJ2-3, with D possibly matching TRBD2 (5 bases). This CDR3 spans 15 amino acids. The germline gives CDR1 LGHNA, CDR2 YSLEER. V was pared by 0 bases and J by 6 bases, with 13 bases between. CDR3 residues: CASSQDRTASDTQYF. In DNA form, the CDR3 reads TGCGCCAGCAGCCAAGACCGGACTGCATCGGATACGCAGTATTTT.

The chain joins TRBV14 to TRBJ1-1, with TRBD1 identical over 7 bases. The CDR3 consists of 15 residues. V was pared by 4 bases and J by 1 base, with 6 bases of the junction left unmatched. The germline CDR1 and CDR2 sequences are SGHDN and FVKESK. Written as DNA, the CDR3 is TGTGCCAGCAGCCGAATCGACAGGGCGAACACTGAAGCTTTCTTT. Amino acid sequence: CASSRIDRANTEAFF.

The chain carries TRBV7-2 and TRBJ2-1; D is ambiguous. Germline V lookup: CDR1 SGHTA, CDR2 FQGNSA. The CDR3 loop spans 13 amino acids. V was trimmed by 1 base and J by 4 bases, leaving 5 bases between them. The CDR3 here is CASSLGWYNEQFF. CDR3 bases: TGTGCCAGCAGCTTAGGGTGGTACAATGAGCAGTTCTTC.

The chain carries TRBV30 and TRBJ1-5; 7 bases are a match to TRBD1. The J segment lost 5 bases and the V segment lost 2 bases, leaving 6 bases of the junction unmatched. Germline assignment: CDR1 GTSNPN and CDR2 SVGIG (reference sequence). The CDR3 sequence is 14 residues long. The CDR3 loop is CAWSQGQYDQPQHF. In DNA, the CDR3 is TGTGCCTGGAGTCAGGGACAGTACGATCAGCCCCAGCATTTT.

Points on this clone: This specimen includes other DNA sequences encoding the same CDR3. The chain combines TRBV7-2 with TRBJ1-5; the D is unclear. V dropped 2 bases and J dropped 4 bases, with 6 bases sitting between them. CDR1 SGHTA and CDR2 FQGNSA come from the germline V gene. The CDR3 has 13 residues. CDR3 nucleotide sequence: TGTGCCAGCAGCTTACGAGGAAATCAGCCCCAGCATTTT. Protein sequence: CASSLRGNQPQHF.

This clone was found many times. The chain carries TRBV7-2 and TRBJ2-1; tentatively, D is TRBD1 (5 bases). Trimming stripped 1 base from V and 6 bases from J, with 10 bases between. Germline CDR1 SGHTA, CDR2 FQGNSA. This CDR3 comprises 14 residues. The chain's CDR3 is CASSLDQGINEQFF. CDR3 DNA sequence: TGTGCCAGCAGCTTAGACCAGGGAATCAATGAGCAGTTCTTC.

The chain employs TRBV29-1 and TRBJ1-1; tentative D call: TRBD1 (6 bases). This CDR3 is built from 14 residues. Trimming stripped 7 bases from V and 4 bases from J, with 19 bases between. In germline, CDR1 is SQVTM, CDR2 ANQGSEA. The CDR3 protein is CSGRGGTGSTEAFF. CDR3 nucleotides: TGCAGCGGGCGAGGTGGCACAGGGTCCACTGAAGCTTTCTTT.

J is TRBJ2-1 and V is TRBV29-1; no clear D gene. The CDR3 is 10 residues long. Germline V gene lookup returns CDR1 SQVTM and CDR2 ANQGSEA. V shed 4 bases and J shed 6 bases, with 4 bases lying between them. Here the CDR3 reads CSVVSNEQFF. The CDR3, as DNA: TGCAGCGTTGTTAGCAATGAGCAGTTCTTC.

J is TRBJ1-6 and V is TRBV5-1; TRBD1 agrees at 9 bases. The CDR3 contains 14 residues. Germline V lookup: CDR1 SGHRS, CDR2 YFSETQ. With 5 bases clipped from V and 5 bases from J, the junction kept 2 bases outside the gene matches. CDR3 sequence reads: CASRQGADNSPLHF. CDR3 DNA sequence: TGCGCCAGCAGACAGGGGGCCGATAATTCACCCCTCCACTTT. The full variable domain, with the rest looked up from reference TRBV5-1 and TRBJ1-6, is KAGVTQTPRYLIKTRGQQVTLSCSPISGHRSVSWYQQTPGQGLQFLFEYFSETQRNKGNFPGRFSGRQFSNSRSEMNVSTLELGDSALYLCASRQGADNSPLHFGNGTRLTVT.

J is TRBJ2-3 and V is TRBV7-2, with D unresolved. V shed 5 bases and J shed 6 bases, with 9 bases lying between them. Germline V gives CDR1 SGHTA, CDR2 FQGNSA. The CDR3 is made up of 12 amino acids. CDR3 region: CASSRVRDTQYF. The CDR3, as DNA: TGTGCCAGCAGCCGTGTAAGGGATACGCAGTATTTT. The full variable domain, completed using reference TRBV7-2 and TRBJ2-3, is GAGVSQSPSNKVTEKGKDVELRCDPISGHTALYWYRQSLGQGLEFLIYFQGNSAPDKSGLPSDRFSAERTGGSVSTLTIQRTQQEDSAVYLCASSRVRDTQYFGPGTRLTVL.

This clone occurred a few times. The chain employs TRBV6-5 and TRBJ2-7, with 7 bases that match TRBD1. Germline V gene sequence: CDR1 MNHEY, CDR2 SVGAGI. The junction had 3 bases not matched to a gene; V was cut back by 4 bases and J by 0 bases. The CDR3 consists of 14 residues. CDR3 loop: CASSSTGSSYEQYF. CDR3 bases: TGTGCCAGCAGTTCGACAGGGAGCTCCTACGAGCAGTACTTC.

The chain joins TRBV29-1 to TRBJ2-1, with TRBD2 matching 10 bases. The CDR3 loop spans 14 amino acids. The V and J ends lost 6 bases and 7 bases, in that order; junction bases with no gene match: 9. Germline V gene sequence: CDR1 SQVTM, CDR2 ANQGSEA. In DNA, the CDR3 is TGCAGCGTCCATAAGCGGGGGGGGTTAAATGAGCAGTTCTTC. As protein: CSVHKRGGLNEQFF.

This clone was found a few times. This rearrangement joins TRBV29-1 to TRBJ2-7; 10 positions match TRBD1. The CDR3 totals 14 residues. V trimming: 6 bases; J trimming: 4 bases; junction bases outside the gene matches: 9. Germline V gives CDR1 SQVTM, CDR2 ANQGSEA. CDR3 amino acids: CSVSGTGVVYEQYF. CDR3 coding DNA: TGCAGCGTGTCCGGGACAGGGGTTGTTTACGAGCAGTACTTC.

This chain joins TRBV25-1 and TRBJ2-7; D may correspond to TRBD1 or TRBD2 (6 bases each). Trimming removed 10 bases from V and 3 bases from J, with 22 bases in between. This CDR3 spans 15 amino acids. Germline CDR1 MGHDK, CDR2 SYGVNS. The CDR3 DNA sequence: TGTGCCACCCAGGGGACTGCCACCGACCTCTACGAGCAGTACTTC. This gives the protein CATQGTATDLYEQYF.

The CDR3 region is CASSEAVQGAGGYTF. In DNA form, the CDR3 reads TGTGCCAGCAGTGAAGCGGTTCAGGGGGCTGGAGGCTACACCTTC. The chain links TRBV2 to TRBJ1-2; 8 bases fit TRBD1. The J segment lost 8 bases and the V segment lost 0 bases, leaving 8 bases of the junction unmatched. Germline loops: CDR1 SNHLY, CDR2 FYNNEI. This CDR3 has 15 residues.

The chain recombines TRBV30 with TRBJ1-1, with 9 bases lining up with TRBD1. There are 13 residues in the CDR3. The germline V gene encodes CDR1 GTSNPN and CDR2 SVGIG (reference sequence). With 1 base clipped from V and 5 bases from J, the junction kept 2 bases outside the gene matches. The CDR3 sequence: CAWSGTGVTEAFF. The CDR3 DNA reads TGTGCCTGGAGTGGGACAGGGGTTACTGAAGCTTTCTTT.

The rearrangement links TRBV7-2 to TRBJ1-2; 8 positions match TRBD1. The germline CDR1 and CDR2 sequences are SGHTA and FQGNSA. Trimming took 4 bases from V and 4 from J; bases not matched to a gene: 8. This CDR3 comprises 15 residues. CDR3 DNA: TGTGCCAGCAGCTCCCCGGGACAGGACACCTATGGCTACACCTTC. It specifies CASSSPGQDTYGYTF.

This clone turned up a few times. J is TRBJ1-1 and V is TRBV29-1; weak D call: TRBD1 (6 bases). Germline V gene sequence: CDR1 SQVTM, CDR2 ANQGSEA. The CDR3 has 13 amino acids. V shed 5 bases and J shed 0 bases, with 10 bases lying between them. Written as DNA, the CDR3 is TGCAGCGTTATCGGACAGCTGAACACTGAAGCTTTCTTT. It encodes CSVIGQLNTEAFF.

This clone showed up many times. This chain joins TRBV19 and TRBJ1-2; D ambiguous. Per germline, CDR1 LNHDA and CDR2 SQIVND (reference sequence). V was cut by 3 bases and J by 4 bases, with 9 bases left in between. The CDR3 has 13 amino acids. CDR3 DNA: TGTGCCAGTAGTATCGGTCTAATCTATGGCTACACCTTC. This codes for CASSIGLIYGYTF.

This clone was observed a single time. The gene calls are TRBV7-2 and TRBJ1-6; D gene uncertain. V lost 1 base to trimming and J lost 8 bases, with 6 bases between them. The V gene's germline CDR1 is SGHTA and CDR2 FQGNSA. This CDR3 has 13 amino acids. CDR3 sequence reads: CASSLVRDSPLHF. The CDR3 DNA reads as TGTGCCAGCAGCTTAGTACGGGATTCACCCCTCCACTTT.

The gene calls are TRBV7-8 and TRBJ2-3; D gene unclear. Germline V gives CDR1 SGHVS, CDR2 FQNEAQ. The CDR3 is made up of 17 amino acids. V lost 5 bases and J 2 bases, leaving 20 bases between the germline ends. This CDR3 reads CASSRTAVQELTDTQYF. CDR3 in DNA: TGTGCCAGCAGCCGTACAGCAGTCCAGGAGCTCACAGATACGCAGTATTTT.

The J gene is TRBJ1-1, the V gene TRBV4-3, with a possible D match to TRBD1 (5 bases). Germline values: CDR1 LGHNA, CDR2 YSLEER. This CDR3 contains 14 residues. V was pared by 4 bases and J by 6 bases, with 15 bases between. The CDR3 DNA reads TGCGCCAGCAGCCTTGTCAGGGACTCAGCTGAAGCTTTCTTT. It yields the protein CASSLVRDSAEAFF.

This chain links TRBV2 with TRBJ2-1, with D uncertain. This CDR3 region has 10 residues. Between the trimmed V and J ends, which lost 7 bases and 8 bases, there was a span of 6 bases. CDR1 and CDR2 from the germline V gene are SNHLY and FYNNEI. The CDR3 DNA reads as TGTGCCAGCAAGGAATATGAGCAGTTCTTC. This codes for CASKEYEQFF.

The chain is built from TRBV7-8 and TRBJ1-2, with 8 bases matching TRBD1. After removal of 0 bases from V and 2 bases from J, the junction contained 5 bases not matched to a gene. Germline CDR1 and CDR2: SGHVS and FQNEAQ. The CDR3 extends over 16 amino acids. The CDR3 loop is CASSLAFRGPNYGYTF. Here the CDR3 DNA reads TGTGCCAGCAGCTTAGCATTCAGGGGGCCCAACTATGGCTACACCTTC.

V gene TRBV15 combines with J gene TRBJ2-5; TRBD1 aligns across 8 bases. J lost 5 bases, V lost 3 bases, and 8 bases had no gene match. From germline, CDR1 is LNHNV and CDR2 YYDKDF (reference sequence). This CDR3 is built from 15 residues. CDR3 coding DNA: TGTGCCACCAGCAGTCGACAGGGGAGTGGGGAGACCCAGTACTTC. Translation: CATSSRQGSGETQYF.

The chain employs TRBV29-1 and TRBJ1-2, with D unresolved. Germline V gives CDR1 SQVTM, CDR2 ANQGSEA. This CDR3 comprises 11 residues. V lost 4 bases and J 8 bases, leaving 11 bases between the germline ends. Here the CDR3 reads CSVGASEGYTF. CDR3 coding DNA: TGCAGCGTTGGGGCATCGGAAGGCTACACCTTC.

The CDR3 nucleotides read TGCAGCGTTGGGGAGGGTCCCTACACCTTC. It yields the protein CSVGEGPYTF. This rearrangement joins TRBV29-1 to TRBJ1-2, with D unclear. Trimming took 4 bases from V and 10 from J, leaving 10 bases between them. The CDR3 runs to 10 residues. Germline assignment: CDR1 SQVTM and CDR2 ANQGSEA.

This chain connects TRBV29-1 to TRBJ1-2, with 7 nucleotides matching TRBD1. The CDR3 consists of 13 residues. Germline V CDR1 and CDR2: SQVTM, ANQGSEA. J lost 0 bases, V lost 7 bases, and 5 bases had no gene match. The chain's CDR3 is CSATGASNYGYTF. DNA of the CDR3: TGCAGCGCCACAGGGGCCTCTAACTATGGCTACACCTTC.